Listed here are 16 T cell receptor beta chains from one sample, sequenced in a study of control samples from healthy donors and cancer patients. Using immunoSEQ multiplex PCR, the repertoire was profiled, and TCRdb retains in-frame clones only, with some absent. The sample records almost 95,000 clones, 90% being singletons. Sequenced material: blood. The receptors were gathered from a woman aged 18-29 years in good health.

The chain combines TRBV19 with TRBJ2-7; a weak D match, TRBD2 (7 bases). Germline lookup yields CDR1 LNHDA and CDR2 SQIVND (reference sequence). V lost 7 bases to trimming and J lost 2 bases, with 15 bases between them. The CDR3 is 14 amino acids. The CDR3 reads CASNRGEGAYEQYF. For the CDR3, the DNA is TGTGCCAGTAACCGCGGGGAGGGGGCCTACGAGCAGTACTTC.

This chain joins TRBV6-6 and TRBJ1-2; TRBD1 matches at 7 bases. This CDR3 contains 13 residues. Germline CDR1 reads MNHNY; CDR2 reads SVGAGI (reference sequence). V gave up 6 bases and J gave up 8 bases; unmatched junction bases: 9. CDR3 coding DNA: TGTGCCAGCAGGGCCCAGGGGGATAGGGGCTACACCTTC. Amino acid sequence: CASRAQGDRGYTF.

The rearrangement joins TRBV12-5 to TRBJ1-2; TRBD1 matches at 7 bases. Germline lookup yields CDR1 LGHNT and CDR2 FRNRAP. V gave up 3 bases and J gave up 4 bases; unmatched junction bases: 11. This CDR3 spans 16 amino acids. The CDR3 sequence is CASGFRDSSLLYGYTF. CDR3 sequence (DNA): TGTGCTAGTGGTTTCCGGGACAGCTCCCTACTCTATGGCTACACCTTC.

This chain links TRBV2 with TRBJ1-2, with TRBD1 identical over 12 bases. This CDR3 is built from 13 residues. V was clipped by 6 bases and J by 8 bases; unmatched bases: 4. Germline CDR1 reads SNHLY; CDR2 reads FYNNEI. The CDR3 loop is CASRPGTGGGYTF. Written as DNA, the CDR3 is TGTGCCAGCAGACCTGGGACAGGGGGCGGCTACACCTTC.

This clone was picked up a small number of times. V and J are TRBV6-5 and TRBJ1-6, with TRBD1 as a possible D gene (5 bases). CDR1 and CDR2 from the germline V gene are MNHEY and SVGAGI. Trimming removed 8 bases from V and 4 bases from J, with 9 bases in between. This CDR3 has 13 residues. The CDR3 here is CASGRTYNSPLHF. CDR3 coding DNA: TGTGCCAGCGGTCGGACATATAATTCACCCCTCCACTTT.

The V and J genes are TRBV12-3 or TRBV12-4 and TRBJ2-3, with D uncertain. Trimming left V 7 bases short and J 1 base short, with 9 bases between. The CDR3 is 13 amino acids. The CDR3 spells CASTSDGTDTQYF. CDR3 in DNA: TGTGCCAGCACCTCGGACGGCACAGATACGCAGTATTTT.

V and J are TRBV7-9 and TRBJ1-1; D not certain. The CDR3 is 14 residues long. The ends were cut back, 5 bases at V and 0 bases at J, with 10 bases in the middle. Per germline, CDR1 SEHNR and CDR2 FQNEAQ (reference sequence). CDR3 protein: CASSLKQVNTEAFF. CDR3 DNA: TGTGCCAGCAGCCTTAAGCAGGTGAACACTGAAGCTTTCTTT.

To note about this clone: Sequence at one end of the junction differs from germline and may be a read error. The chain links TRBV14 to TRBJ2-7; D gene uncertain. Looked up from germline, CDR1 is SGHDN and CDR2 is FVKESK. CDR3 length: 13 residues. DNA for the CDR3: TGTGCCAGCAGCCCCGGCAGTACCTACGGGCAGTACTTC. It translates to CASSPGSTYGQYF.

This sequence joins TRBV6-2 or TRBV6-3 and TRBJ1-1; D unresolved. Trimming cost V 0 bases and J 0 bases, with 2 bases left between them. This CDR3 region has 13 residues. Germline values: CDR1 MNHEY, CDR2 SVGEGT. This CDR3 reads CASSYSLNTEAFF. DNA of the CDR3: TGTGCCAGCAGTTACTCGTTGAACACTGAAGCTTTCTTT.

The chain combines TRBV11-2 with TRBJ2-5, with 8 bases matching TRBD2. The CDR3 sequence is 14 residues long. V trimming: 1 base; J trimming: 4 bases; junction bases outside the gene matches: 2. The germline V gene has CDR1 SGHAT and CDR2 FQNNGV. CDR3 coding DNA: TGTGCCAGCAGCTTAGCGGGGGGGGGAGAGACCCAGTACTTC. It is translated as CASSLAGGGETQYF.

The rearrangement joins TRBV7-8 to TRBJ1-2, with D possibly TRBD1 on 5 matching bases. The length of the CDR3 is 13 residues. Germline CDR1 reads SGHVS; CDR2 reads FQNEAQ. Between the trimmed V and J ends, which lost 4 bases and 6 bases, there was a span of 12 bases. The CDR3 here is CASSSPQANGYTF. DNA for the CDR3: TGTGCCAGCAGCTCCCCACAGGCTAATGGCTACACCTTC. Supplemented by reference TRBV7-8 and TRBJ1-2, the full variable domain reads GAGVSQSPRYKVAKRGQDVALRCDPISGHVSLFWYQQALGQGPEFLTYFQNEAQLDKSGLPSDRFFAERPEGSVSTLKIQRTQQEDSAVYLCASSSPQANGYTFGSGTRLTVV.

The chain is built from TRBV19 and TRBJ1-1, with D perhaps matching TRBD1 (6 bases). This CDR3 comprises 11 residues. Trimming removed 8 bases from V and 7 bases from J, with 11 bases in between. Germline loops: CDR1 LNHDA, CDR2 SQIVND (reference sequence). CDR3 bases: TGTGCCAGTGGACACAGGGTTGAAGCTTTCTTT. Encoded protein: CASGHRVEAFF.

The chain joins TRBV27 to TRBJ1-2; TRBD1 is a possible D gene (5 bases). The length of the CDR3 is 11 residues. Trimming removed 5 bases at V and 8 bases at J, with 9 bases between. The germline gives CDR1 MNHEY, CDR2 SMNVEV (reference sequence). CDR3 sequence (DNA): TGTGCCAGCAGTGGTGGGGGGGGCTACACCTTC. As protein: CASSGGGGYTF.

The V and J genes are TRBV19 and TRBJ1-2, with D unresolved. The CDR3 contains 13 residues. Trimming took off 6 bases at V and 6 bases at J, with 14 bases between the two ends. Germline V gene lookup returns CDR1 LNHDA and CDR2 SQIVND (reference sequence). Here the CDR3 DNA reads TGTGCCAGTAGCATGCTCCTCAACGATGGCTACACCTTC. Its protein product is CASSMLLNDGYTF.

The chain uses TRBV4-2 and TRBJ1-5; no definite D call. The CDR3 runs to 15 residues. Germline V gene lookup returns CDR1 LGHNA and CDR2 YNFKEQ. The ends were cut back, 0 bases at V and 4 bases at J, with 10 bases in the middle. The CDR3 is CASSQEEGQNQPQHF. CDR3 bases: TGTGCCAGCAGCCAAGAGGAAGGGCAGAATCAGCCCCAGCATTTT.

CDR3 sequence: CASRLGTAGYTF. As DNA, the CDR3 is TGTGCCAGCAGACTCGGGACAGCCGGCTACACCTTC. The chain employs TRBV5-6 and TRBJ1-2; 7 nucleotides align to TRBD1. Germline CDR1 and CDR2: SGHDT and YYEEEE. This CDR3 has 12 residues. Unmatched junction bases numbered 6, after V lost 5 bases and J lost 8 bases.